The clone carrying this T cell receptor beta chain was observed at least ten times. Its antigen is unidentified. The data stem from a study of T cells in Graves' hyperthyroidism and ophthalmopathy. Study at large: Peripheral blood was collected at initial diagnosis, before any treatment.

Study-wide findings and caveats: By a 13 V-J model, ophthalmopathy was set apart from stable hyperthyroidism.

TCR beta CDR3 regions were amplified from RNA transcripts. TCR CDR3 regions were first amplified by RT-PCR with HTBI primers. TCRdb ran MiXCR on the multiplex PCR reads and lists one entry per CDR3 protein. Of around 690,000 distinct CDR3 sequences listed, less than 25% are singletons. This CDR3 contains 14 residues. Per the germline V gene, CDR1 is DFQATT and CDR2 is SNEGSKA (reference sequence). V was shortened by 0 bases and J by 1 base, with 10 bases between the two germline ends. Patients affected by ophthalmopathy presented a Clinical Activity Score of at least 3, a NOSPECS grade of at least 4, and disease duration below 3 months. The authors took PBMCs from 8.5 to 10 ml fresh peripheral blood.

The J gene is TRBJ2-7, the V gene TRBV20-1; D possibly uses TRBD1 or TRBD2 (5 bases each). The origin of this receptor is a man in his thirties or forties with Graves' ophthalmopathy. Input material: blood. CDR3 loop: CSARDMGTSYEQYF. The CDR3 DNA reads TGCAGTGCTAGAGACATGGGGACGTCCTACGAGCAGTACTTC.